This TCR beta chain was recorded in a study of beta chain features in type 1 diabetes. Overall study findings and caveats: PCR might preferentially amplify shorter templates, equally in patients and controls. Across all four CD4+ subsets, people with type 1 diabetes showed modestly shorter TCRB CDR3s. Across patients, naive, central memory and Treg TCRB repertoires exhibited apparently greater similarity than was observed across healthy donors.

This CDR3 region has 13 residues. Germline V gene lookup returns CDR1 SNHLY and CDR2 FYNNEI. V dropped 9 bases and J dropped 1 base, with 7 bases sitting between them. A few counts support this clone. What it binds is unknown. Sequenced material consisted of expressed TCRB transcripts (all of the isolated RNA was reverse transcribed). The average output of naive, central memory and regulatory T cell samples was several million reads. The data were produced by immunoSEQ multiplex PCR, yet TCRdb's version contains in-frame clones alone and is incomplete. Counted here are about 360,000 clones, 10% to 15% occurring once; the ten biggest clones make up approximately 0.01%.

The chain joins TRBV2 to TRBJ2-6; a weak D match, TRBD2 (5 bases). The origin of this receptor is a young woman with type 1 diabetes. The material sequenced was naive CD4+ T cells from blood. The CDR3 region has the DNA TGTGCCAGACGAGGGTCTGGGGCCAACGTCCTGACTTTC. Residues: CARRGSGANVLTF.